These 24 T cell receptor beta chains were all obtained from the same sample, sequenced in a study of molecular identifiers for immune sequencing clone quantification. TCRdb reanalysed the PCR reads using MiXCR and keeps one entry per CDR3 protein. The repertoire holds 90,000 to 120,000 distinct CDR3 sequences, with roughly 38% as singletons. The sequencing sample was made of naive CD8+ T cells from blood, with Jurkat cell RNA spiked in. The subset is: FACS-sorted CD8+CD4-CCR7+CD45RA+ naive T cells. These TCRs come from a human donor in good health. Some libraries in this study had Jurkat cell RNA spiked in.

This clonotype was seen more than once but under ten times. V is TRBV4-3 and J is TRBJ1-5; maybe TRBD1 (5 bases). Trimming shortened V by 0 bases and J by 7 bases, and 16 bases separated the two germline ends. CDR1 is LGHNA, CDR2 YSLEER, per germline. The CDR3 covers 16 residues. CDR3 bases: TGCGCCAGCAGCCAAGATTCCGGACTGGGGGAGCAGCCCCAGCATTTT. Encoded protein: CASSQDSGLGEQPQHF.

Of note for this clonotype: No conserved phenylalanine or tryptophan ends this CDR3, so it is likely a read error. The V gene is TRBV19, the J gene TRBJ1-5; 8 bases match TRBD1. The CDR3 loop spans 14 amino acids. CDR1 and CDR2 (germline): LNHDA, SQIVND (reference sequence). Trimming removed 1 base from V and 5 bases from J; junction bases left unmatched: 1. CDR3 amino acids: CASSIGTGYQPQHI. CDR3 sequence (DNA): TGTGCCAGTAGTATAGGGACAGGGTATCAGCCCCAGCATATT.

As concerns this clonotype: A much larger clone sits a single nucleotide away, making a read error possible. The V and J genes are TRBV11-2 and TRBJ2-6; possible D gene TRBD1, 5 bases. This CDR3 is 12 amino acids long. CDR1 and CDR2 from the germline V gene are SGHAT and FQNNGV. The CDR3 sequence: CAITSGANDLTF. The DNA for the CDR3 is TGTGCCATCACCTCTGGGGCCAACGACCTGACTTTC.

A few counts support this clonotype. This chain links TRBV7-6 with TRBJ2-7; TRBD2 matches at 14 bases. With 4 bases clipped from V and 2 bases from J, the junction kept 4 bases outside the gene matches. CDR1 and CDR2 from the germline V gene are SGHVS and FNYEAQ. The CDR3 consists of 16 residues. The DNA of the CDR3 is TGTGCCAGCAGCTCTGGACTAGCGGGAGGCCCCTACGAGCAGTACTTC. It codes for CASSSGLAGGPYEQYF.

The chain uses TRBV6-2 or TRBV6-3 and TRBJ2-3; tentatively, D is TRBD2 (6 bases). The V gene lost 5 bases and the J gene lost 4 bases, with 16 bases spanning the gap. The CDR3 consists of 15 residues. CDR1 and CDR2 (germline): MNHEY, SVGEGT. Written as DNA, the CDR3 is TGTGCCAGCAGTCAGACACTTCGGGAGCCAGATACGCAGTATTTT. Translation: CASSQTLREPDTQYF.

The CDR3 coding sequence is TGCAGTGCTCCCCGGGCTAGCGGGAGTCCTCACACAGATACGCAGTATTTT. The encoded protein is CSAPRASGSPHTDTQYF. V gene TRBV20-1 combines with J gene TRBJ2-3; 10 nucleotides match TRBD2. Losses at the gene ends were 5 bases for V and 2 bases for J; bases not matched to a gene: 13. Germline CDR1 is DFQATT and CDR2 is SNEGSKA (reference sequence). The CDR3 sequence is 17 residues long.

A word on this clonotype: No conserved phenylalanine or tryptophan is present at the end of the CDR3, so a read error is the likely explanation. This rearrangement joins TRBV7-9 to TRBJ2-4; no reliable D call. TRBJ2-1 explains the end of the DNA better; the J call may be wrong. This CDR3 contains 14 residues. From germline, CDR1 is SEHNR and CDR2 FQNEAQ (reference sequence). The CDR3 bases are TGTGCCAGCAGCTTAGTTGAGACCAAAAACATTCAGTTCTGC. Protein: CASSLVETKNIQFC.

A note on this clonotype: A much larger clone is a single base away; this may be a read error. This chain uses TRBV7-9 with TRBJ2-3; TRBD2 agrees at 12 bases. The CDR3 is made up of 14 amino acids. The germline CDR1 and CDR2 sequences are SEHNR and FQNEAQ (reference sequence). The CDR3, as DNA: TGTGCCCGCAGCTTAGGACTAGCGGGATTTACGCAGTATTTT. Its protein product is CARSLGLAGFTQYF. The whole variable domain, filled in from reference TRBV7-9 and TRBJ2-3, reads DTGVSQNPRHKITKRGQNVTFRCDPISEHNRLYWYRQTLGQGPEFLTYFQNEAQLEKSRLLSDRFSAERPKGSFSTLEIQRTEQGDSAMYLCARSLGLAGFTQYFGPGTRLTVL.

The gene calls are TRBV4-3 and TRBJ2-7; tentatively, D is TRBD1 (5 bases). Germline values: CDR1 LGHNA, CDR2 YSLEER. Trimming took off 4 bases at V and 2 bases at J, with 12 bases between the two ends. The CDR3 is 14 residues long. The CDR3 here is CASSLTKTAYEQYF. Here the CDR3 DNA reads TGCGCCAGCAGCCTTACTAAGACAGCCTACGAGCAGTACTTC.

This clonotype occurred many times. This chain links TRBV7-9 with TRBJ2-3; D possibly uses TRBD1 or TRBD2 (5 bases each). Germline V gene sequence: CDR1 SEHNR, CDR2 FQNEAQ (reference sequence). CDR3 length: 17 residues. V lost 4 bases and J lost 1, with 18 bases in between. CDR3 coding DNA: TGTGCCAGCAGCTCCCCTTGGGACGTGCTGCGCACAGATACGCAGTATTTT. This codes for CASSSPWDVLRTDTQYF.

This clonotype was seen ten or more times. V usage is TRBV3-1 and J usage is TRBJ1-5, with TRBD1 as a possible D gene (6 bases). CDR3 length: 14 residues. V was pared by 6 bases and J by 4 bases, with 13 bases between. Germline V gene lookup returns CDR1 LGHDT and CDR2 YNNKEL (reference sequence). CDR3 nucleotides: TGTGCCAGCAGTCAACAGGGAGGGAATCAGCCCCAGCATTTT. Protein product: CASSQQGGNQPQHF.

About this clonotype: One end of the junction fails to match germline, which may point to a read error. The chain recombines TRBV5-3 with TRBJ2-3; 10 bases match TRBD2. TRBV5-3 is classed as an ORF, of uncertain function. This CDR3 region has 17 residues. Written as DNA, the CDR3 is TGTGCCAGCAGCTTCGGAGCTAGAGCGGGAGGGCCAGGTACGCAGTATTTT. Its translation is CASSFGARAGGPGTQYF.

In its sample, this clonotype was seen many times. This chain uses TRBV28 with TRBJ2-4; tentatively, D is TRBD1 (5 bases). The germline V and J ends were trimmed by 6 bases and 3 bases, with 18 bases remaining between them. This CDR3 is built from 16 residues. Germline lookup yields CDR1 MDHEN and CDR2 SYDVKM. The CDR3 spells CASRTTPSRDKNIQYF. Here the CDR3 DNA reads TGTGCCAGCAGAACAACCCCGAGCAGGGACAAAAACATTCAGTACTTC.

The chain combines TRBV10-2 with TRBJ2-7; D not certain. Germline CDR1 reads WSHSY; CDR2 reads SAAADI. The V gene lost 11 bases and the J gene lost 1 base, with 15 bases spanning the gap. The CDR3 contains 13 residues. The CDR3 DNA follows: TGCGCCTGTTGTCGAGTGAGGTCCTACGAGCAGTACTTC. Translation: CACCRVRSYEQYF.

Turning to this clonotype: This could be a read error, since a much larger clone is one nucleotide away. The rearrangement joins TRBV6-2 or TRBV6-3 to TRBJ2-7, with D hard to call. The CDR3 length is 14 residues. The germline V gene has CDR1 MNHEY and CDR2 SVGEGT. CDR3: CASSSAFGSCEQYF. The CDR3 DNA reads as TGTGCCAGCAGTTCGGCCTTCGGCTCCTGCGAGCAGTACTTC.

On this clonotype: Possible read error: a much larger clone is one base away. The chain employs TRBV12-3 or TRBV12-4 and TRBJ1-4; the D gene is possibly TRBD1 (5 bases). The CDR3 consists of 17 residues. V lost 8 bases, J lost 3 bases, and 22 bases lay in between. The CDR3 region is CASGAMGGLVPNEKLFF. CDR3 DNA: TGTGCCAGCGGGGCCATGGGGGGACTGGTGCCTAATGAAAAACTGTTTTTT.

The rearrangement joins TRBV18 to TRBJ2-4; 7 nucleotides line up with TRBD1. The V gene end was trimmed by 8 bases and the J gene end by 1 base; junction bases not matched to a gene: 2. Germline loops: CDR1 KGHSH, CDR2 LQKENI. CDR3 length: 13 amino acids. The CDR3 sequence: CASGGQAKNIQYF. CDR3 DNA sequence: TGTGCCAGCGGGGGACAGGCCAAAAACATTCAGTACTTC.

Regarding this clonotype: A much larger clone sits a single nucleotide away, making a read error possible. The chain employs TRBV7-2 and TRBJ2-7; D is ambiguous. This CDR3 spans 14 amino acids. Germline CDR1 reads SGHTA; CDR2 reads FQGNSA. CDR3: CACSYPEAAYEQYF. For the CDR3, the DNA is TGTGCCTGCAGCTACCCTGAGGCGGCCTACGAGCAGTACTTC.

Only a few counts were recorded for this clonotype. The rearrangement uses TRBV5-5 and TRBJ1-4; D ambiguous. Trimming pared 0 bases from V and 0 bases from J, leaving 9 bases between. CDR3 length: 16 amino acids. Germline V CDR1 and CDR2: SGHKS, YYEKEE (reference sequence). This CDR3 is CASSLVVPATNEKLFF. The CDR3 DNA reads TGTGCCAGCAGCTTGGTCGTTCCTGCAACTAATGAAAAACTGTTTTTT.

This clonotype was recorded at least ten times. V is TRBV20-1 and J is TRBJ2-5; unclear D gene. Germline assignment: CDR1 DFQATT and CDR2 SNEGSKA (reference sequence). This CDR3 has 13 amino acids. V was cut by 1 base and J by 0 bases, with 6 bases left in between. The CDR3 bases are TGCAGTGCTAGAGTATGGTACCAAGAGACCCAGTACTTC. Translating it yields CSARVWYQETQYF.

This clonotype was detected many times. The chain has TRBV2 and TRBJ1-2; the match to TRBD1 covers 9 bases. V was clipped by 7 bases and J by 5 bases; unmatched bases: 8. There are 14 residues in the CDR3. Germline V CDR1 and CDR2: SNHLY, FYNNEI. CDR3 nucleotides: TGTGCCAGCAACGGGGGGACAGGGTTGTATGGCTACACCTTC. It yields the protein CASNGGTGLYGYTF.

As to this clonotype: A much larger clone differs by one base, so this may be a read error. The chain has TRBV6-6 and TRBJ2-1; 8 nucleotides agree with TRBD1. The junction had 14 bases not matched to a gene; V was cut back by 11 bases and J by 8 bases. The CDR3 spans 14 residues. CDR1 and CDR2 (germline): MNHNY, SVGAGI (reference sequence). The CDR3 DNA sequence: TGTGCCGGCATACAGACAGGGGTTTGGGATGAGCAGTTCTTC. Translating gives CAGIQTGVWDEQFF.

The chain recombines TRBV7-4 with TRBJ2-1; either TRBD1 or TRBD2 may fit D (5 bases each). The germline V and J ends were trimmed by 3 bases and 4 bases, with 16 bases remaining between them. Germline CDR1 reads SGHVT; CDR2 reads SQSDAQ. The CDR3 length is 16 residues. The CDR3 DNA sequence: TGTGCCAGCAGCTTCAGCGTTGGGGGTATTTACAATGAGCAGTTCTTC. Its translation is CASSFSVGGIYNEQFF.

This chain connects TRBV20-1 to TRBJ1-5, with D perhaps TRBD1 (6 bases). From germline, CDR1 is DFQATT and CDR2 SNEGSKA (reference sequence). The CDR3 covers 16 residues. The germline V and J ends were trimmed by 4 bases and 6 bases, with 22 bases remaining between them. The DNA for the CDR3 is TGCAGTGCTACACTCCCAGGGGCTAGGACCAGTCAGCCCCAGCATTTT. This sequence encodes CSATLPGARTSQPQHF.